What follows describes a single T cell receptor beta chain. This specimen comes from a study of shared clonotypes between healthy human individuals. Study information: Plates per donor: three CD4 naive, three CD4 memory, two CD8 naive, one CD8 memory.

Germline V gene data show CDR1 as SEHNR and CDR2 as FQNEAQ (reference sequence). V was clipped by 10 bases and J by 0 bases, with 20 bases between them. This CDR3 spans 16 amino acids. Per the original methods: Junction-only immunoSEQ data arrived without quality scores, meaning filtering differed. TCRdb's table, derived via immunoSEQ multiplex PCR, lists solely in-frame clones and lacks some. The V and J calls and clone size are taken from that table; D and trimming were inferred from the DNA. The data contain about 2.5 million clones, approximately 90% of them singletons. The chain combines TRBV7-9 with TRBJ2-3; D possibly corresponds to TRBD2 (6 bases). Sequenced material: naive CD4+ T cells from PBMCs. The subset denotes: CD45RA+ positively selected. The TCR sequence derives from a young man in good health. Some clones in this sample may be carry-over from other donors' samples. The CDR3 is CATRSGEGGSTDTQYF. CDR3 nucleotides: TGTGCCACCCGCTCCGGTGAAGGAGGGAGCACAGATACGCAGTATTTT.